This T cell receptor beta chain originates from a study of PD-L1 blockade in urothelial cancer. The wider study: From about 2014, patients received atezolizumab, given as 1,200 mg intravenously every 3 weeks. Researchers looked at the blood 3 weeks (second dose) and 6 weeks after treatment began. Median T cell yield per blood sample was about 150,000 cells.

Time point described: pretreatment peripheral blood. This clone appeared a single time. Templates that were synthetic TCR analogs were spiked into each PCR. TCRdb's copy holds only in-frame clones and misses some; the assay was immunoSEQ multiplex PCR. Of 95,000 to 100,000 clones listed, roughly 87% are singletons. This material consisted of PBMCs, taken around atezolizumab (anti-PD-L1) treatment. The TCR was taken from a man in his sixties with urothelial cancer.

The CDR3 loop reads CASSYSNFGQVFEAFF. In DNA form, the CDR3 reads TGTGCCAGCAGTTACTCTAACTTCGGACAGGTTTTTGAAGCTTTCTTT. The J gene is TRBJ1-1, the V gene TRBV6-5; TRBD1 matches at 7 bases. The ends lost 0 bases at V and 7 bases at J; junction bases unmatched: 11. The CDR3 is made up of 16 amino acids. Germline CDR1 and CDR2: MNHEY and SVGAGI.